This passage covers 9 T cell receptor beta chains from one sample sequenced in a study of PD-L1 blockade in urothelial cancer. Documented time point: pretreatment peripheral blood. The table came from immunoSEQ multiplex PCR; TCRdb's copy has only in-frame clones and leaves some out. The table includes about 86,000 clones, approximately 87% detected once. Here the sequenced sample was PBMCs, taken around atezolizumab (anti-PD-L1) treatment. The receptors originated from a man in his 60s with urothelial cancer.

CDR3 bases: TGTGCCAGCAGCGCCACCTCGTTGGGCCCTAGCACAGATACGCAGTATTTT. It is translated as CASSATSLGPSTDTQYF. The chain recombines TRBV28 with TRBJ2-3; D is unresolved. Germline CDR1 reads MDHEN; CDR2 reads SYDVKM. The CDR3 loop spans 17 amino acids. Trimming cost V 6 bases and J 0 bases, with 19 bases left between them. The entire variable domain, with the rest obtained from reference TRBV28 and TRBJ2-3, is as follows: DVKVTQSSRYLVKRTGEKVFLECVQDMDHENMFWYRQDPGLGLRLIYFSYDVKMKEKGDIPEGYSVSREKKERFSLILESASTNQTSMYLCASSATSLGPSTDTQYFGPGTRLTVL.

CDR3 DNA: TGTGCCAGTGCCCCGGGACAGGGCAATGAGCAGTTCTTC. Translated, it gives CASAPGQGNEQFF. The V and J genes are TRBV19 and TRBJ2-1; 9 bases are a match to TRBD1. Germline loops: CDR1 LNHDA, CDR2 SQIVND (reference sequence). The CDR3 contains 13 residues. The trim removed 8 bases at V and 6 bases at J, leaving 5 bases unmatched.

The sample holds one count of this clone. The chain employs TRBV29-1 and TRBJ2-2; 8 bases are a match to TRBD2. Germline CDR1 SQVTM, CDR2 ANQGSEA. V trimming: 7 bases; J trimming: 2 bases; junction bases outside the gene matches: 3. CDR3 length: 13 residues. The CDR3 loop is CSAGLANTGELFF. The CDR3, as DNA: TGCAGCGCCGGACTAGCCAACACCGGGGAGCTGTTTTTT.

This clone appeared once. J is TRBJ1-4 and V is TRBV29-1, with TRBD1 identical over 7 bases. J was trimmed by 5 bases and V by 4 bases; bases with no gene match: 4. The CDR3 spans 13 residues. Per the germline V gene, CDR1 is SQVTM and CDR2 is ANQGSEA. The CDR3 nucleotides read TGCAGCGTTGCGGACAGGCTCAATGAAAAACTGTTTTTT. It yields the protein CSVADRLNEKLFF. The full variable domain, in which reference TRBV29-1 and TRBJ1-4 provide the parts outside the CDR3, is SAVISQKPSRDICQRGTSLTIQCQVDSQVTMMFWYRQQPGQSLTLIATANQGSEATYESGFVIDKFPISRPNLTFSTLTVSNMSPEDSSIYLCSVADRLNEKLFFGSGTQLSVL.

The CDR3: CASSHRTGGRGTEAFF. The CDR3 coding sequence is TGTGCCAGCAGCCACAGGACAGGGGGCAGAGGAACTGAAGCTTTCTTT. The chain couples TRBV7-9 to TRBJ1-1; TRBD1 matches at 11 bases. Per germline, CDR1 SEHNR and CDR2 FQNEAQ (reference sequence). The V and J ends lost 5 bases and 5 bases, in that order; junction bases with no gene match: 10. This CDR3 contains 16 residues. The variable domain in full, with the rest retrieved from reference TRBV7-9 and TRBJ1-1, is DTGVSQNPRHKITKRGQNVTFRCDPISEHNRLYWYRQTLGQGPEFLTYFQNEAQLEKSRLLSDRFSAERPKGSFSTLEIQRTEQGDSAMYLCASSHRTGGRGTEAFFGQGTRLTVV.

As concerns this clone: Relative to the germline gene, one junction end is altered; a read error may explain this. V usage is TRBV7-7 and J usage is TRBJ1-4; D is unresolved. CDR3 size: 14 residues. The germline gives CDR1 SSHAT, CDR2 FNYEAQ (reference sequence). This CDR3 reads CASSPSGLGSPQFF. The CDR3 region has the DNA TGTGCTAGCAGCCCCTCGGGTTTGGGTAGTCCACAATTCTTT.

The chain is built from TRBV28 and TRBJ1-5, with 11 nucleotides matching TRBD1. V gave up 2 bases and J gave up 4 bases; unmatched junction bases: 4. Germline V gives CDR1 MDHEN, CDR2 SYDVKM. The CDR3 length is 16 residues. The CDR3 coding sequence is TGTGCCAGCAGTTTAAGGACAGGGGGCTGGAATCAGCCCCAGCATTTT. Translating gives CASSLRTGGWNQPQHF.

J is TRBJ2-7 and V is TRBV18; 9 bases match TRBD2. This CDR3 comprises 15 residues. J gave up 1 base and V 5 bases, and 6 bases lay outside the gene matches. In germline, CDR1 is KGHSH, CDR2 LQKENI. CDR3 residues: CASSTMTSGSYEQYF. Written as DNA, the CDR3 is TGTGCCAGCTCAACGATGACTAGCGGATCCTACGAGCAGTACTTC.

The chain is built from TRBV10-1 and TRBJ2-2, with TRBD2 as a possible D gene (5 bases). Trimming shortened V by 5 bases and J by 0 bases, and 16 bases separated the two germline ends. CDR3 length equals 17 residues. Germline CDR1 reads WNHNN; CDR2 reads SYGVQD (reference sequence). CDR3 sequence (DNA): TGCGCCAGCAGTCTCGGAGGATCATACTCGAACACCGGGGAGCTGTTTTTT. Its translation: CASSLGGSYSNTGELFF.